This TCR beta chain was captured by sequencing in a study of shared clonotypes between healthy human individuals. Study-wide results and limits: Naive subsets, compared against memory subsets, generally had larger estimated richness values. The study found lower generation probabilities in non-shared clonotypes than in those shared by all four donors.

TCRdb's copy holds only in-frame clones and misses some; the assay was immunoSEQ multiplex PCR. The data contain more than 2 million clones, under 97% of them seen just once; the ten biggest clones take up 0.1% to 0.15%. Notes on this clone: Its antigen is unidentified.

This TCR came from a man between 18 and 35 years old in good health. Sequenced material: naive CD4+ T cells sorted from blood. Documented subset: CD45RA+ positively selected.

The CDR3 here is CAWSDRGWGSPLHF. The CDR3 nucleotides are TGTGCCTGGAGTGATCGGGGCTGGGGTTCACCCCTCCACTTT. The J gene is TRBJ1-6, the V gene TRBV30; the D gene is possibly TRBD1 (5 bases). The germline CDR1 and CDR2 sequences are GTSNPN and SVGIG (reference sequence). The CDR3 is 14 residues long. The V gene lost 1 base and the J gene lost 9 bases, with 13 bases spanning the gap. Full variable domain (outside the CDR3, taken from reference TRBV30 and TRBJ1-6): SQTIHQWPATLVQPVGSPLSLECTVEGTSNPNLYWYRQAAGRGLQLLFYSVGIGQISSEVPQNLSASRPQDRQFILSSKKLLLSDSGFYLCAWSDRGWGSPLHFGNGTRLTVT.